This entry is about one T cell receptor (beta chain). The sample is drawn from a study of neurological immune-mediated disorders. This CDR3 is built from 13 residues. Trimming took off 6 bases at V and 4 bases at J, with 12 bases between the two ends. The V gene's germline CDR1 is MNHEY and CDR2 SVGAGI. TCRdb independently ran MiXCR on the 5' RACE reads; one entry per CDR3 protein. This sample has about 70,000 distinct CDR3 sequences, with 4.5% to 5.5% found just once. The sequence came from a woman in her 70s with multiple sclerosis. Sequenced material: PBMCs. This rearrangement joins TRBV6-5 to TRBJ2-5; D not resolved. CDR3 bases: TGTGCCAGCAGCCTCAAGATTGGAGAGACCCAGTACTTC. It yields the protein CASSLKIGETQYF.